The 2 T cell receptor beta chains reported below all come from one sample, sequenced in a study of CD8 T cells in Susac syndrome (dated by TCRdb to between 2018 and 2021). The library was obtained by the immunoSEQ multiplex PCR assay. RNA was extracted using the RNeasy kit, and roughly 0.45 to 1 microgram was reverse transcribed with random hexamers. TCRdb trimmed the raw reads at Q25, called clones with MiXCR and kept productive beta chains. A single entry per CDR3 protein holds the most common genes and DNA from its merged rows. The sample profile shows about 440,000 distinct CDR3 sequences; around 85% of them were found once. The ten largest clones take up approximately 0.11% of the sample. Sequenced input: CD8+ T cells from PBMCs. The source of these receptors is a human donor with multiple sclerosis.

The chain employs TRBV7-9 and TRBJ1-5; no definite D call. Trimming removed 2 bases from V and 0 bases from J, with 17 bases in between. The CDR3 spans 18 residues. Germline assignment: CDR1 SEHNR and CDR2 FQNEAQ (reference sequence). The CDR3 loop reads CASSLLFWVGNSNQPQHF. The CDR3 DNA reads as TGTGCCAGCAGCTTACTTTTCTGGGTAGGGAATAGCAATCAGCCCCAGCATTTT.

The genes are TRBV4-1 and TRBJ2-7; possibly TRBD2 for D (5 bases). This CDR3 is built from 15 residues. Trimming shortened V by 0 bases and J by 3 bases, and 12 bases separated the two germline ends. CDR1 and CDR2 (germline): MGHRA, YSYEKL. This CDR3 reads CASSQDLSGIYEQYF. For the CDR3, the DNA is TGCGCCAGCAGCCAAGACCTGTCGGGGATCTACGAGCAGTACTTC.